The rows below give T cell receptor beta chains drawn from one sample of a study of response to subunit inactivated influenza vaccine. TCRdb ran MiXCR on the RT-PCR reads and lists one entry per CDR3 protein. This sample has hundreds of thousands of distinct CDR3 sequences, with less than 10% found just once. The specimen comprised PBMCs from blood, sampled less than 30 months after vaccination. The receptors derive from a man between 50 and 75 years old who received an inactivated influenza vaccine. Each CDR3 is given with its conserved first and last residue. The D gene is left open where the match is weak. Rows give clone size only sometimes, using once, few, many, or a class for an expanded clone.

CDR3 length	clone size	J gene	D gene	V gene	CDR3 protein	CDR3 DNA
15	many	TRBJ1-5	-	TRBV28	CASTIRGYSNQPQHF	TGTGCCAGCACCATTAGGGGATATAGCAATCAGCCCCAGCATTTT
15	-	TRBJ2-5	-	TRBV7-9	CASSRLAGRGETQYF	TGTGCCAGCAGCCGGCTGGCAGGGCGAGGGGAGACCCAGTACTTC
14	few	TRBJ1-1	-	TRBV6-5	CASSYSWGNTEAFF	TGTGCCAGCAGTTACTCGTGGGGGAACACTGAAGCTTTCTTT
16	many	TRBJ2-1	TRBD1	TRBV5-1	CASRPIGQGAYNEQFF	TGCGCCAGCAGGCCAATTGGACAGGGGGCTTACAATGAGCAGTTCTTC
13	-	TRBJ2-2	-	TRBV10-1	CASRAANTGELFF	TGCGCCAGCAGGGCAGCCAACACCGGGGAGCTGTTTTTT
15	-	TRBJ1-2	TRBD1	TRBV6-1	CASSEMGQGAYGYTF	TGTGCCAGCAGTGAAATGGGACAGGGCGCCTATGGCTACACCTTC
16	few	TRBJ2-1	-	TRBV6-1	CASRDNRGPDYNEQFF	TGTGCCAGCAGGGATAATCGTGGCCCGGATTACAATGAGCAGTTCTTC
16	many	TRBJ1-2	TRBD1	TRBV9	CASSVDGTGGYYGYTF	TGTGCCAGCAGCGTAGACGGGACAGGGGGTTACTATGGCTACACCTTC
16	few	TRBJ2-3	TRBD1	TRBV7-6	CASSLAARGPTDTQYF	TGTGCCAGCAGCTTAGCGGCCAGGGGGCCTACAGATACGCAGTATTTT
13	-	TRBJ1-2	TRBD1	TRBV6-1	CATRGGGGYGYTF	TGTGCCACCAGAGGGGGCGGCGGCTATGGCTACACCTTC
15	-	TRBJ1-5	-	TRBV12-3/TRBV12-4	CASSPSWASNQPQHF	TGTGCCAGCAGCCCCTCATGGGCTAGCAATCAGCCCCAGCATTTT
14	few	TRBJ2-5	-	TRBV10-3	CAISARGAEETQYF	TGTGCCATCAGTGCCCGGGGGGCGGAAGAGACCCAGTACTTC
16	-	TRBJ2-2	TRBD1	TRBV19	CASSRDRLANTGELFF	TGTGCCAGTAGTAGGGACAGACTCGCGAACACCGGGGAGCTGTTTTTT
14	-	TRBJ2-1	-	TRBV10-2	CASRLLDSGNEQFF	TGCGCCAGCAGACTACTAGACTCCGGCAATGAGCAGTTCTTC
16	-	TRBJ2-2	TRBD2	TRBV12-3/TRBV12-4	CASSPFTSGRPGELFF	TGTGCCAGCAGCCCTTTTACTAGCGGGAGGCCGGGGGAGCTGTTTTTT
15	many	TRBJ1-2	-	TRBV4-2	CASSQGNTANYGYTF	TGTGCCAGCAGCCAAGGGAACACCGCTAACTATGGCTACACCTTC
16	-	TRBJ2-7	TRBD2	TRBV3-1	CASSQSLAGGRPEQYF	TGTGCCAGCAGCCAGAGCTTAGCGGGAGGTCGGCCCGAGCAGTACTTC
14	many	TRBJ2-3	-	TRBV20-1	CSARVPGSTDTQYF	TGCAGTGCTAGAGTCCCCGGGAGCACAGATACGCAGTATTTT
14	few	TRBJ2-7	-	TRBV6-5	CASSYSRIPREQYF	TGTGCCAGCAGTTACTCCAGAATACCGCGGGAGCAGTACTTC
15	many	TRBJ1-3	-	TRBV3-1	CASSQAGGSGNTIYF	TGTGCCAGCAGCCAAGCCGGTGGCTCTGGAAACACCATATATTTT
16	-	TRBJ2-7	TRBD2	TRBV4-3	CASSQKSGEFSYERYF	TGCGCCAGCAGCCAAAAAAGCGGGGAGTTCTCCTACGAGCGGTACTTC
17	-	TRBJ1-1	TRBD1	TRBV20-1	CSALDRGSYLLNTEAFF	TGCAGTGCCCTAGACAGGGGGTCGTACCTTCTGAACACTGAAGCTTTCTTT
13	many	TRBJ1-1	-	TRBV6-1	CASRTAGGTEAFF	TGTGCCAGCAGGACTGCCGGGGGCACTGAAGCTTTCTTT
15	many	TRBJ2-1	TRBD2	TRBV7-8	CASVLRAGAYNEQFF	TGTGCCAGCGTCTTGAGGGCGGGAGCTTACAATGAGCAGTTCTTC
14	few	TRBJ2-5	-	TRBV9	CASSPKKGEETQYF	TGTGCCAGCAGCCCAAAGAAGGGAGAAGAGACCCAGTACTTC
14	-	TRBJ2-1	TRBD1	TRBV5-1	CASSLGQSFNEQFF	TGCGCCAGCAGCCTGGGACAGAGTTTCAATGAGCAGTTCTTC
13	-	TRBJ2-5	-	TRBV20-1	CSARTNGGETQYF	TGCAGTGCTAGGACGAACGGCGGGGAGACCCAGTACTTC
17	-	TRBJ2-3	-	TRBV12-3/TRBV12-4	CASSLAGDHPSTDTQYF	TGTGCCAGCAGTTTAGCTGGGGACCACCCTAGCACAGATACGCAGTATTTT
10	few	TRBJ1-1	-	TRBV29-1	CSVEDTNAFF	TGCAGCGTGGAGGACACGAATGCTTTCTTT
14	few	TRBJ2-3	TRBD1	TRBV20-1	CSARGQGARDTQYF	TGCAGTGCGCGGGGACAGGGGGCAAGGGATACGCAGTATTTT
12	-	TRBJ2-7	-	TRBV20-1	CSASQGTHEQYF	TGCAGTGCTAGTCAGGGGACCCACGAGCAGTACTTC
15	few	TRBJ2-1	-	TRBV29-1	CSVEGSPSSYNEQFF	TGCAGCGTTGAGGGGTCCCCGAGCTCCTACAATGAGCAGTTCTTC
14	-	TRBJ1-1	-	TRBV5-1	CASSSLGGDTEAFF	TGCGCCAGCAGCTCGCTTGGAGGGGACACTGAAGCTTTCTTT
12	many	TRBJ1-1	-	TRBV7-9	CASSLGVTEAFF	TGTGCCAGCAGCTTAGGAGTCACTGAAGCTTTCTTT
13	-	TRBJ2-2	-	TRBV15	CATSSEITGELFF	TGTGCCACCAGCAGCGAAATAACCGGGGAGCTGTTTTTT
14	many	TRBJ2-7	TRBD2	TRBV5-6	CASSPGLEAYEQYF	TGTGCCAGCAGCCCCGGACTAGAAGCGTACGAGCAGTACTTC
14	few	TRBJ1-1	-	TRBV10-3	CAISESGKNTEAFF	TGTGCCATCAGTGAGTCGGGCAAGAACACTGAAGCTTTCTTT
14	-	TRBJ2-5	TRBD2	TRBV3-1	CASITSGSGETQYF	TGTGCCAGCATCACAAGCGGGAGTGGCGAGACCCAGTACTTC
15	-	TRBJ2-1	TRBD2	TRBV11-2	CASGGTSGSRDEQFF	TGTGCCAGCGGAGGGACTAGCGGGAGTCGTGATGAGCAGTTCTTC
16	-	TRBJ1-5	TRBD1	TRBV7-2	CASSLGTGAGNQPQHF	TGTGCCAGCAGCTTAGGGACAGGGGCGGGCAATCAGCCCCAGCATTTT
12	-	TRBJ1-1	-	TRBV19	CASSRAYTEAFF	TGTGCCAGTAGTAGGGCATACACTGAAGCTTTCTTT
18	many	TRBJ2-1	TRBD2	TRBV7-8	CASSLALTGTTGFDEQFF	TGTGCCAGCAGCTTAGCGCTTACCGGGACTACGGGGTTTGATGAGCAGTTCTTC
10	-	TRBJ2-2	-	TRBV24-1	CATGSGELFF	TGTGCCACCGGATCTGGGGAGCTGTTTTTT
14	-	TRBJ2-7	-	TRBV7-9	CASSLASVNYEQYF	TGTGCCAGCAGCTTAGCGAGTGTGAACTACGAGCAGTACTTC
12	-	TRBJ2-1	-	TRBV6-2/TRBV6-3	CASSPGLLEQFF	TGTGCCAGCAGTCCGGGACTCCTTGAGCAGTTCTTC
14	-	TRBJ2-3	-	TRBV12-3/TRBV12-4	CASSWADTTDTQYF	TGTGCCAGCAGTTGGGCAGATACCACAGATACGCAGTATTTT